This is a list of T cell receptor beta chains from one sample in a study of CD8+ T cells in alopecia areata. This table comes from immunoSEQ multiplex PCR, and its TCRdb copy is limited to in-frame clones, with some not included. Of 140,000 to 150,000 clones in the sample, roughly 52% are singletons; the top ten hold 15% to 20%. The sample here was CD8+ T cells sorted from blood, taken at week 4, from a patient treated with tofacitinib. Receptor source: a human donor with alopecia areata. The CDR3 runs from the conserved cysteine through the conserved F or W. A D gene is named only where the DNA matches it firmly. The size entry is marked missing in some rows and otherwise reads once, few, many or a size class.

J: TRBJ1-2
V: TRBV6-6
D: NA
length: 14
size: NA
CDR3: CASSSDREIYGYTF
DNA: TGTGCCAGCAGTTCGGACAGAGAGATATATGGCTACACCTTC

J: TRBJ2-7
V: TRBV29-1
D: NA
length: 12
size: NA
CDR3: CSVLIGSYEQYF
DNA: TGCAGCGTTCTTATCGGGTCCTACGAGCAGTACTTC

J: TRBJ2-3
V: TRBV13
D: NA
length: 11
size: NA
CDR3: CASSEADTQYF
DNA: TGTGCCAGCTCAGAGGCAGATACGCAGTATTTT

J: TRBJ2-1
V: TRBV5-6
D: NA
length: 14
size: NA
CDR3: CASSLGSSYNEQFF
DNA: TGTGCCAGCAGCTTGGGCAGCTCCTACAATGAGCAGTTCTTC

J: TRBJ1-1
V: TRBV6-5
D: NA
length: 16
size: NA
CDR3: CASSYMEGFRSTEAFF
DNA: TGTGCCAGCAGTTACATGGAGGGTTTTCGGAGCACTGAAGCTTTCTTT

J: TRBJ2-7
V: TRBV4-1
D: NA
length: 13
size: few
CDR3: CASSLDRSYEQYF
DNA: TGCGCCAGCAGCCTCGACAGATCCTACGAGCAGTACTTC

J: TRBJ2-7
V: TRBV7-8
D: NA
length: 13
size: few
CDR3: CASSPGTLDEQYF
DNA: TGTGCCAGCAGCCCTGGGACACTGGACGAGCAGTACTTC

J: TRBJ1-2
V: TRBV27
D: NA
length: 16
size: few
CDR3: CASSLGGVGLLDGYTF
DNA: TGTGCCAGCAGTTTGGGCGGGGTTGGCCTCCTGGATGGCTACACCTTC

J: TRBJ1-2
V: TRBV19
D: NA
length: 11
size: few
CDR3: CASNEGTGYTF
DNA: TGTGCCAGTAATGAGGGTACCGGCTACACCTTC

J: TRBJ2-3
V: TRBV9
D: NA
length: 13
size: NA
CDR3: CASLAGEVDTQYF
DNA: TGTGCCAGCCTGGCAGGGGAGGTGGATACGCAGTATTTT

J: TRBJ1-1
V: TRBV4-1
D: NA
length: 14
size: NA
CDR3: CASSPIPSGAEAFF
DNA: TGCGCCAGCAGCCCAATCCCCTCGGGGGCTGAAGCTTTCTTT

J: TRBJ1-1
V: TRBV29-1
D: NA
length: 13
size: few
CDR3: CSVADSLNTEAFF
DNA: TGCAGCGTTGCTGACAGCTTGAACACTGAAGCTTTCTTT

J: TRBJ2-7
V: TRBV5-6
D: NA
length: 11
size: NA
CDR3: CASRDEYEQYF
DNA: TGTGCCAGCAGGGACGAGTACGAGCAGTACTTC

J: TRBJ2-2
V: TRBV6-1
D: NA
length: 14
size: NA
CDR3: CASSELKNTGELFF
DNA: TGTGCCAGCAGTGAACTGAAGAACACCGGGGAGCTGTTTTTT

J: TRBJ2-5
V: TRBV6-5
D: TRBD2
length: 15
size: NA
CDR3: CASSPTGTSGETQYF
DNA: TGTGCCAGCAGCCCTACCGGGACTAGCGGAGAGACCCAGTACTTC

J: TRBJ2-3
V: TRBV11-2
D: TRBD1
length: 17
size: few
CDR3: CASSFLGQGAYTDTQYF
DNA: TGTGCCAGCAGCTTCTTGGGACAGGGGGCTTACACAGATACGCAGTATTTT

J: TRBJ2-3
V: TRBV10-3
D: NA
length: 15
size: few
CDR3: CAISDPGTNADTQYF
DNA: TGTGCCATCAGTGACCCGGGGACCAATGCAGATACGCAGTATTTT

J: TRBJ2-1
V: TRBV29-1
D: NA
length: 14
size: few
CDR3: CSVEAGTSEIEQFF
DNA: TGCAGCGTTGAAGCCGGGACAAGCGAAATTGAGCAGTTCTTC

J: TRBJ2-5
V: TRBV7-3
D: NA
length: 15
size: NA
CDR3: CASSLTGGAQETQYF
DNA: TGTGCCAGCAGCTTGACGGGCGGGGCACAAGAGACCCAGTACTTC

J: TRBJ1-2
V: TRBV7-9
D: NA
length: 15
size: NA
CDR3: CASSSPGPTNYGYTF
DNA: TGTGCCAGCAGCTCTCCAGGGCCAACTAACTATGGCTACACCTTC

J: TRBJ2-2
V: TRBV9
D: NA
length: 11
size: NA
CDR3: CASSVTGELFF
DNA: TGTGCCAGCAGCGTAACCGGGGAGCTGTTTTTT

J: TRBJ2-5
V: TRBV4-1
D: NA
length: 14
size: NA
CDR3: CASSRSPRGETQYF
DNA: TGCGCCAGCAGCCGATCGCCCCGGGGAGAGACCCAGTACTTC

J: TRBJ1-5
V: TRBV6-1
D: NA
length: 15
size: NA
CDR3: CASTPRTVPYQPQHF
DNA: TGTGCCAGCACCCCTAGGACAGTGCCTTATCAGCCCCAGCATTTT

J: TRBJ2-7
V: TRBV29-1
D: TRBD1
length: 14
size: NA
CDR3: CSVETGRGTYEQYF
DNA: TGCAGCGTCGAGACAGGGCGAGGGACCTACGAGCAGTACTTC

J: TRBJ2-5
V: TRBV19
D: TRBD1
length: 16
size: NA
CDR3: CASSSRRTGKQETQYF
DNA: TGTGCCAGTAGTTCCAGGCGGACAGGGAAGCAAGAGACCCAGTACTTC

J: TRBJ1-1
V: TRBV4-3
D: NA
length: 17
size: NA
CDR3: CASSYLVGDISNTEAFF
DNA: TGCGCCAGCAGCTATCTCGTTGGGGACATTTCGAACACTGAAGCTTTCTTT

J: TRBJ2-2
V: TRBV5-1
D: TRBD2
length: 16
size: few
CDR3: CASSQGLGGSPGELFF
DNA: TGCGCCAGCAGCCAAGGATTGGGGGGGAGTCCCGGGGAGCTGTTTTTT

J: TRBJ2-3
V: TRBV7-9
D: TRBD2
length: 18
size: NA
CDR3: CASSPGTSGGQDADTQYF
DNA: TGTGCCAGCAGCCCCGGGACTAGCGGGGGGCAGGACGCAGATACGCAGTATTTT

J: TRBJ1-2
V: TRBV11-2
D: NA
length: 16
size: few
CDR3: CASSLPLESGPYGYTF
DNA: TGTGCCAGCAGCTTACCCTTGGAGTCAGGGCCTTATGGCTACACCTTC

J: TRBJ1-3
V: TRBV7-3
D: NA
length: 9
size: NA
CDR3: CASEDTIYF
DNA: TGTGCCTCCGAGGACACCATATATTTT

J: TRBJ2-5
V: TRBV27
D: NA
length: 12
size: once
CDR3: CASGLKQETQYF
DNA: TGTGCCAGCGGGCTTAAGCAAGAGACCCAGTACTTC

J: TRBJ2-5
V: TRBV27
D: NA
length: 16
size: NA
CDR3: CASSFDGAGRQETQYF
DNA: TGTGCCAGCAGTTTCGATGGGGCAGGGAGGCAAGAGACCCAGTACTTC

J: TRBJ1-1
V: TRBV5-1
D: NA
length: 14
size: few
CDR3: CASSFWRSNTEAFF
DNA: TGCGCCAGCAGCTTTTGGCGTTCGAACACTGAAGCTTTCTTT

J: TRBJ2-2
V: TRBV7-3
D: TRBD1
length: 16
size: few
CDR3: CASSFGTGTRTGELFF
DNA: TGTGCCAGCAGCTTTGGGACAGGCACCCGCACCGGGGAGCTGTTTTTT

J: TRBJ1-1
V: TRBV29-1
D: NA
length: 13
size: NA
CDR3: CSVEGSWGTEAFF
DNA: TGCAGCGTTGAAGGAAGCTGGGGAACTGAAGCTTTCTTT

J: TRBJ1-1
V: TRBV29-1
D: NA
length: 14
size: NA
CDR3: CSVIVRVGNTEAFF
DNA: TGCAGCGTTATAGTGAGGGTGGGGAACACTGAAGCTTTCTTT

J: TRBJ2-5
V: TRBV30
D: NA
length: 13
size: NA
CDR3: CAWSEGGPETQYF
DNA: TGTGCCTGGAGTGAAGGGGGTCCAGAGACCCAGTACTTC

J: TRBJ2-7
V: TRBV15
D: TRBD2
length: 14
size: NA
CDR3: CATSRDEGGYEQYF
DNA: TGTGCCACCAGCAGAGATGAGGGAGGGTACGAGCAGTACTTC

J: TRBJ2-5
V: TRBV5-1
D: TRBD1
length: 15
size: NA
CDR3: CASSLEGQGAETQYF
DNA: TGCGCCAGCAGCCTGGAGGGACAGGGTGCAGAGACCCAGTACTTC

J: TRBJ2-1
V: TRBV7-6
D: TRBD2
length: 15
size: NA
CDR3: CASSPRLAGVFEQFF
DNA: TGTGCCAGCAGCCCTCGACTAGCGGGGGTATTTGAGCAGTTCTTC

J: TRBJ1-1
V: TRBV30
D: NA
length: 13
size: NA
CDR3: CAWIGGNLIEAFF
DNA: TGTGCCTGGATAGGAGGAAATTTGATTGAAGCTTTCTTT

J: TRBJ2-1
V: TRBV30
D: NA
length: 11
size: NA
CDR3: CAWNGAFEQFF
DNA: TGTGCCTGGAACGGGGCCTTCGAGCAGTTCTTC